Below, one T cell receptor beta chain is given with its context. This CDR3 is built from 14 residues. Looked up from germline, CDR1 is SGHTA and CDR2 is FQGNSA. V lost 5 bases, J lost 7 bases, and 9 bases stayed unmatched. This specimen belongs to a study of blood T cell repertoires in COVID-19. The data were produced by immunoSEQ multiplex PCR, yet TCRdb's version contains in-frame clones alone and is incomplete. The sample includes about 91,000 clones, 88% of them seen just once. Sequencing was carried out using peripheral blood. The V and J genes are TRBV7-2 and TRBJ1-1; 8 positions agree with TRBD1. The sequence came from a woman older than 75 with active COVID-19. CDR3 DNA: TGTGCCAGCAGCGCACAGGGGGGGGACCTTGAAGCTTTCTTT. Translation: CASSAQGGDLEAFF. The whole variable domain, remainder taken from reference TRBV7-2 and TRBJ1-1, is GAGVSQSPSNKVTEKGKDVELRCDPISGHTALYWYRQSLGQGLEFLIYFQGNSAPDKSGLPSDRFSAERTGGSVSTLTIQRTQQEDSAVYLCASSAQGGDLEAFFGQGTRLTVV.